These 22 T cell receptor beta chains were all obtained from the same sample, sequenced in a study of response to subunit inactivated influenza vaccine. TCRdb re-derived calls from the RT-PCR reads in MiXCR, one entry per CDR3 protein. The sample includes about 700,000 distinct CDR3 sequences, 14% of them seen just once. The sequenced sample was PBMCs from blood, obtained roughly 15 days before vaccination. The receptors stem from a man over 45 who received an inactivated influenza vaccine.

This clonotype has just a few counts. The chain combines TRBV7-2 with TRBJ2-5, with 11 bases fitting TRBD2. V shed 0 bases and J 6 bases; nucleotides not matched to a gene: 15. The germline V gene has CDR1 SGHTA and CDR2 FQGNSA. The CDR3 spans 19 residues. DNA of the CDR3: TGTGCCAGCAGCTTAGCGGACCTAGCGGGGGGACCACGGGAGAAGACCCAGTACTTC. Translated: CASSLADLAGGPREKTQYF.

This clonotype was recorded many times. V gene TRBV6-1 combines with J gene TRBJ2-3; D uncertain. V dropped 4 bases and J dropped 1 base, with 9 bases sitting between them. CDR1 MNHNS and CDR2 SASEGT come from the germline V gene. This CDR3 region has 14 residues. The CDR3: CASSGRLGTDTQYF. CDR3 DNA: TGTGCCAGCAGTGGGAGACTGGGCACAGATACGCAGTATTTT.

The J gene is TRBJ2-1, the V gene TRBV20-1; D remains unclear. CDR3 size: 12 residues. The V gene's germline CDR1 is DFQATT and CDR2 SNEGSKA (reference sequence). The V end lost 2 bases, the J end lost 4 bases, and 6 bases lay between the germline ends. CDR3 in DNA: TGCAGTGCTAGAACAGTGTACAATGAGCAGTTCTTC. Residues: CSARTVYNEQFF.

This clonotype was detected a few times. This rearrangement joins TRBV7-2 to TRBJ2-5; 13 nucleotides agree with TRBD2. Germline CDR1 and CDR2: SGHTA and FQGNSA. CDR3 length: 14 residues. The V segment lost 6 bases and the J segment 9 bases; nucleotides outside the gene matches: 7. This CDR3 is CASSWTSGGRAQYF. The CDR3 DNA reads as TGTGCCAGCAGTTGGACTAGCGGGGGCCGGGCCCAGTACTTC.

The chain's CDR3 is CASSANRLSQHSNQPQHF. CDR3 DNA: TGTGCCAGCAGCGCTAACAGGCTTTCACAGCATAGCAATCAGCCCCAGCATTTT. The chain has TRBV7-8 and TRBJ1-5; D is perhaps TRBD1 (5 bases). Deletions cut 5 bases from V and 0 bases from J, with 20 bases between. The CDR3 has 18 residues. Germline CDR1 SGHVS, CDR2 FQNEAQ. Full variable domain (rest looked up from reference TRBV7-8 and TRBJ1-5): GAGVSQSPRYKVAKRGQDVALRCDPISGHVSLFWYQQALGQGPEFLTYFQNEAQLDKSGLPSDRFFAERPEGSVSTLKIQRTQQEDSAVYLCASSANRLSQHSNQPQHFGDGTRLSIL.

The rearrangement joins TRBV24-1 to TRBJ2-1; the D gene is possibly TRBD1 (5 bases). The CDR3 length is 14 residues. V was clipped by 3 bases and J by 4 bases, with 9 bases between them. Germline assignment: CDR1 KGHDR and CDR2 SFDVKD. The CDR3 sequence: CATSDPQGYNEQFF. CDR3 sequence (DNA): TGTGCCACCAGTGATCCTCAGGGTTACAATGAGCAGTTCTTC.

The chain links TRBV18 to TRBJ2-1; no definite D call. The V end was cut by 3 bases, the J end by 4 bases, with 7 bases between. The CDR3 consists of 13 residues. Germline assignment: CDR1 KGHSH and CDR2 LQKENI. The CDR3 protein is CASSPISYNEQFF. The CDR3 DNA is TGTGCCAGCTCACCGATCAGTTACAATGAGCAGTTCTTC.

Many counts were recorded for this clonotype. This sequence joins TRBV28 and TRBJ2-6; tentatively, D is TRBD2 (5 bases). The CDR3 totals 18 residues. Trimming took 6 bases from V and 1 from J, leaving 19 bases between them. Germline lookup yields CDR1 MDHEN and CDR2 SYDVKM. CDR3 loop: CASSLLTRAASGANVLTF. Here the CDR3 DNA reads TGTGCCAGCAGCCTTCTTACTAGAGCCGCGTCTGGGGCCAACGTCCTGACTTTC.

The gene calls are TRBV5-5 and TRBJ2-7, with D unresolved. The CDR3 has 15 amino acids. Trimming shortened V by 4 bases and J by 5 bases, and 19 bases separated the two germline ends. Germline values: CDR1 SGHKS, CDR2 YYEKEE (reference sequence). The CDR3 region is CASSPLPWKEDEQYF. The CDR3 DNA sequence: TGTGCCAGCAGCCCCCTCCCGTGGAAAGAGGACGAGCAGTACTTC.

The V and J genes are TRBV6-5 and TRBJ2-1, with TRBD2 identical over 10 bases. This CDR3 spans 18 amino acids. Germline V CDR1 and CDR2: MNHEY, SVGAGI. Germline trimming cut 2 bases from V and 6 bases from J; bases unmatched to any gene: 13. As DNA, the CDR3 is TGTGCCAGCAGTTACCACTTGGGGAGCGGGGGGGCGGTCAATGAGCAGTTCTTC. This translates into CASSYHLGSGGAVNEQFF.

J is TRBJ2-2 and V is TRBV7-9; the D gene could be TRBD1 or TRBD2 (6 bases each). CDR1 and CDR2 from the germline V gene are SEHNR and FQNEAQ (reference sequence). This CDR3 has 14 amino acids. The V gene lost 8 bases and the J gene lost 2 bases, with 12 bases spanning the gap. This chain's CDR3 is CASCSGANTGELFF. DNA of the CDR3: TGTGCCAGCTGCTCGGGGGCCAACACCGGGGAGCTGTTTTTT.

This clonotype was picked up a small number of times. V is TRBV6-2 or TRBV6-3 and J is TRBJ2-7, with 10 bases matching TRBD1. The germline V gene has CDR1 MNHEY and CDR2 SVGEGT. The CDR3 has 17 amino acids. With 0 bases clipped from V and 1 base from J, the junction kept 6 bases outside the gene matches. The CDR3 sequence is CASSYSMGQGISYEQYF. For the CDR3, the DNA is TGTGCCAGCAGTTACTCGATGGGACAGGGGATTTCCTACGAGCAGTACTTC.

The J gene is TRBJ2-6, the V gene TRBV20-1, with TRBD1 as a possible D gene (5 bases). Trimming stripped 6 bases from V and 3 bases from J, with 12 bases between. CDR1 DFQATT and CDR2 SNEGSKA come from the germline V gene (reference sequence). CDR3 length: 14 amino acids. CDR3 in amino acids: CSAREGFGANVLTF. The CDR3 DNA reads TGCAGTGCCAGGGAAGGCTTTGGGGCCAACGTCCTGACTTTC.

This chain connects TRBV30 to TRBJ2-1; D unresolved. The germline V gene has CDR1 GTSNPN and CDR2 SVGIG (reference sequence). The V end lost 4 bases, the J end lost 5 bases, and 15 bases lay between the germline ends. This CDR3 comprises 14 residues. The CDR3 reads CAWNLANINNEQFF. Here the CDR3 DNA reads TGTGCCTGGAACCTTGCGAACATAAACAATGAGCAGTTCTTC.

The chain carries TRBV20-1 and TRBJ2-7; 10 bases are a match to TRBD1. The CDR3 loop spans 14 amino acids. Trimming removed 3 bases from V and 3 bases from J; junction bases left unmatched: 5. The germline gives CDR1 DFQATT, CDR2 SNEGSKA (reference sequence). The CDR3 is CSASKGTGDYEQYF. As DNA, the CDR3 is TGCAGTGCTAGTAAGGGGACAGGGGACTACGAGCAGTACTTC.

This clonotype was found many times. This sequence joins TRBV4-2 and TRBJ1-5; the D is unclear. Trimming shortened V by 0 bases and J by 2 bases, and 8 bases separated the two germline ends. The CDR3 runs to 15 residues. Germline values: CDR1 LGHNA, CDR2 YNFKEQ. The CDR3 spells CASSQENGGNQPQHF. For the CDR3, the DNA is TGTGCCAGCAGCCAAGAAAACGGGGGCAATCAGCCCCAGCATTTT.

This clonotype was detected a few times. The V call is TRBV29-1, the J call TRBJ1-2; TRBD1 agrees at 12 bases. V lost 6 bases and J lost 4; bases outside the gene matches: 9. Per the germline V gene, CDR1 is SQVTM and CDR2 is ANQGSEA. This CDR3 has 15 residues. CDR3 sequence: CSVGTGGTFGYGYTF. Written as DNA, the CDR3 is TGCAGCGTCGGGACAGGGGGCACCTTTGGCTATGGCTACACCTTC.

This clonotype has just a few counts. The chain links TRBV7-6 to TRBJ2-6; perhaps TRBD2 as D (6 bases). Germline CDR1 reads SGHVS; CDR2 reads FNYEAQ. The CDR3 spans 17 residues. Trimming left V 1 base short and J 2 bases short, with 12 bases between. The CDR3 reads CASSLVLSGAGANVLTF. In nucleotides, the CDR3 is TGTGCCAGCAGCTTAGTACTGTCGGGGGCTGGGGCCAACGTCCTGACTTTC. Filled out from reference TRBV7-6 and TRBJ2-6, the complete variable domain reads GAGVSQSPRYKVTKRGQDVALRCDPISGHVSLYWYRQALGQGPEFLTYFNYEAQQDKSGLPNDRFSAERPEGSISTLTIQRTEQRDSAMYRCASSLVLSGAGANVLTFGAGSRLTVL.

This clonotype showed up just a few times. The CDR3 DNA sequence: TGCAGTGCTCTTGACAGACAGGGGGCCTTCTACAATGAGCAGTTCTTC. Translation: CSALDRQGAFYNEQFF. V gene TRBV20-1 combines with J gene TRBJ2-1, with TRBD1 matching 10 bases. CDR1 and CDR2 (germline): DFQATT, SNEGSKA (reference sequence). The CDR3 extends over 16 amino acids. V was clipped by 5 bases and J by 3 bases; unmatched bases: 10.

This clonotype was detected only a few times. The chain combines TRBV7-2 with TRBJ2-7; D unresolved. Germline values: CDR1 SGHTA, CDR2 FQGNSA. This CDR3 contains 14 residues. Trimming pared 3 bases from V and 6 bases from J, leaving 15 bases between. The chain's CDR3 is CASSLTLAAVEQYF. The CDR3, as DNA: TGTGCCAGCAGCTTGACCCTCGCCGCAGTCGAGCAGTACTTC.

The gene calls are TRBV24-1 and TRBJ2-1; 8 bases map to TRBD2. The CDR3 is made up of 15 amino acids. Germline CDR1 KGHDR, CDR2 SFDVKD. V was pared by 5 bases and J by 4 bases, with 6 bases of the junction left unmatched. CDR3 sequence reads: CATSVGAGAYNEQFF. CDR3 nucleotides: TGTGCCACCAGTGTGGGAGCGGGAGCGTACAATGAGCAGTTCTTC.

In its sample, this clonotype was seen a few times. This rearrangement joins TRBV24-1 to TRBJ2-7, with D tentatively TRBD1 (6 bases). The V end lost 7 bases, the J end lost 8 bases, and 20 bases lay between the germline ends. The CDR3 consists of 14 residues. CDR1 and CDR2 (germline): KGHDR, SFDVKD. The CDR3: CATSGPPEGEKQYF. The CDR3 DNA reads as TGTGCCACCAGCGGCCCTCCCGAGGGGGAGAAGCAGTACTTC.